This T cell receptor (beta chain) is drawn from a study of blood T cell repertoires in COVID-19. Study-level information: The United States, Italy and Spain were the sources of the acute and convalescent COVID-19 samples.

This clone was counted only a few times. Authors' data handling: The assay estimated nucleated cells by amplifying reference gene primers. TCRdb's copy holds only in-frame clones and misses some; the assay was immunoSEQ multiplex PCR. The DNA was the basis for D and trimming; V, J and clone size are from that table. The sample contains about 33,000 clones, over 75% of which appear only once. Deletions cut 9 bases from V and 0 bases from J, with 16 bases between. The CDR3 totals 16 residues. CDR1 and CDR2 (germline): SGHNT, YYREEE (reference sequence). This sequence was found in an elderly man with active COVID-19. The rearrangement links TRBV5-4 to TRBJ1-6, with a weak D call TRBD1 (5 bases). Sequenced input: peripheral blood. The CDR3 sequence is CATRRGGSSYNSPLHF. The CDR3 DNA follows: TGTGCCACCCGCCGCGGGGGGAGCTCCTATAATTCACCCCTCCACTTT.